Below are 31 T cell receptor beta chains sequenced from a single sample in a study of T cell responses to AZD1222 COVID-19 vaccine. This table comes from immunoSEQ multiplex PCR, and its TCRdb copy is limited to in-frame clones, with some not included. The sample lists tens of thousands of clones; 90% to 95% were seen once. The sequencing here drew on peripheral blood, taken 28 days after the second AZD1222 dose. The receptors come from an adult who received the AZD1222 COVID-19 vaccine.

The chain has TRBV6-1 and TRBJ1-1, with D unclear. Germline CDR1 and CDR2: MNHNS and SASEGT. The CDR3 sequence is 13 residues long. The V end lost 3 bases, the J end lost 0 bases, and 5 bases lay between the germline ends. Here the CDR3 reads CASSDQMNTEAFF. In nucleotides, the CDR3 is TGTGCCAGCAGTGATCAAATGAACACTGAAGCTTTCTTT.

The chain carries TRBV7-6 and TRBJ2-7; TRBD2 is a possible D gene (6 bases). This CDR3 spans 13 amino acids. V was pared by 4 bases and J by 5 bases, with 12 bases between. Per the germline V gene, CDR1 is SGHVS and CDR2 is FNYEAQ. The CDR3 loop reads CASSSRDFDEQYF. For the CDR3, the DNA is TGTGCCAGCAGCTCCCGGGACTTCGACGAGCAGTACTTC.

This clone was picked up one time. The gene calls are TRBV7-6 and TRBJ1-1; the match to TRBD1 covers 7 bases. The CDR3 extends over 15 amino acids. V gave up 4 bases and J gave up 5 bases; unmatched junction bases: 10. CDR1 is SGHVS, CDR2 FNYEAQ, per germline. DNA for the CDR3: TGTGCCAGCAGCTCCGGATCGACAGGGCGGACTGAAGCTTTCTTT. Translated, it gives CASSSGSTGRTEAFF.

CDR3 coding DNA: TGTGCCAGCTCACTCTACCGGGACAGGGACACTGAAGCTTTCTTT. Its protein is CASSLYRDRDTEAFF. The chain recombines TRBV18 with TRBJ1-1; 9 bases are a match to TRBD1. Losses at the gene ends were 4 bases for V and 3 bases for J; bases not matched to a gene: 6. This CDR3 is built from 15 residues. The V gene's germline CDR1 is KGHSH and CDR2 LQKENI.

V is TRBV5-1 and J is TRBJ1-5, with TRBD1 as a possible D gene (6 bases). Germline loops: CDR1 SGHRS, CDR2 YFSETQ. Trimming took off 4 bases at V and 6 bases at J, with 17 bases between the two ends. This CDR3 has 15 residues. The CDR3 loop reads CASSPEGDWGQPQHF. The CDR3 DNA reads TGCGCCAGCAGCCCGGAGGGGGATTGGGGTCAGCCCCAGCATTTT.

This rearrangement joins TRBV29-1 to TRBJ1-4; 9 bases are shared with TRBD1. The V gene end was trimmed by 5 bases and the J gene end by 7 bases; junction bases not matched to a gene: 8. Germline CDR1 is SQVTM and CDR2 is ANQGSEA. The CDR3 loop spans 14 amino acids. CDR3 sequence: CSVHPGTGSEKLFF. In DNA form, the CDR3 reads TGCAGCGTTCACCCCGGGACAGGGTCTGAAAAACTGTTTTTT.

This sequence joins TRBV6-5 and TRBJ1-1; no clear D gene. With 6 bases removed from V and 11 bases from J, the gap between germline ends came to 19 bases. Germline loops: CDR1 MNHEY, CDR2 SVGAGI. This CDR3 has 13 residues. CDR3 in amino acids: CASSPAEASMAFF. Written as DNA, the CDR3 is TGTGCCAGCAGCCCCGCCGAGGCCTCAATGGCTTTCTTT.

This clone showed up just once. Distinct nucleotide sequences in the sample also encode this CDR3. J is TRBJ2-1 and V is TRBV5-1; D might be TRBD2 (5 bases). V lost 0 bases to trimming and J lost 1 base, with 8 bases between them. The germline V gene has CDR1 SGHRS and CDR2 YFSETQ. The CDR3 spans 15 residues. CDR3 sequence (DNA): TGCGCCAGCAGCTTGGGCCTAGCTTCCTACAATGAGCAGTTCTTC. As protein: CASSLGLASYNEQFF.

V and J are TRBV9 and TRBJ2-6, with 7 bases matching TRBD1. V shed 2 bases, J shed 0 bases, and the junction held 5 bases outside the gene matches. CDR3 length: 17 residues. The V gene's germline CDR1 is SGDLS and CDR2 YYNGEE. The CDR3 here is CASSVGQTSSGANVLTF. The CDR3 region has the DNA TGTGCCAGCAGCGTGGGACAGACGTCCTCTGGGGCCAACGTCCTGACTTTC.

V and J are TRBV14 and TRBJ2-2, with D possibly being TRBD2 (5 bases). Per germline, CDR1 SGHDN and CDR2 FVKESK. Trimming took off 1 base at V and 0 bases at J, with 12 bases between the two ends. The CDR3 loop spans 17 amino acids. The CDR3 DNA reads TGTGCCAGCAGCCAAGGCTGGAGCGGTACGAACACCGGGGAGCTGTTTTTT. Translated, it gives CASSQGWSGTNTGELFF.

The chain links TRBV24-1 to TRBJ1-6; D is possibly TRBD1 (5 bases). The CDR3 runs 16 residues. V was trimmed by 3 bases and J by 6 bases, leaving 14 bases between them. Germline-derived CDR1 and CDR2 are KGHDR and SFDVKD. Written as DNA, the CDR3 is TGTGCCACCAGTGATCCCCGACAGATTTTTAATTCACCCCTCCACTTT. Translating it yields CATSDPRQIFNSPLHF.

J is TRBJ2-6 and V is TRBV5-5; 7 bases are a match to TRBD1. V shed 4 bases and J 3 bases; nucleotides not matched to a gene: 4. Germline V gives CDR1 SGHKS, CDR2 YYEKEE (reference sequence). The CDR3 covers 15 residues. CDR3 region: CASSLTGVGANVLTF. DNA for the CDR3: TGTGCCAGCAGCCTCACAGGGGTTGGGGCCAACGTCCTGACTTTC.

The chain recombines TRBV12-5 with TRBJ1-1, with D hard to call. This CDR3 region has 12 residues. Trimming cost V 6 bases and J 8 bases, with 13 bases left between them. Germline-derived CDR1 and CDR2 are LGHNT and FRNRAP. CDR3 coding DNA: TGTGCTAGTGGCTCCACATATCCCGAAGCTTTCTTT. As protein: CASGSTYPEAFF.

Notes on this clone: The DNA is left out, because the CDR3 cannot be placed on it with certainty; the CDR3 is given as TCRdb lists it. The chain has TRBV7-2 and TRBJ1-2. A total of 13 residues make up the CDR3, ends included. CDR1 and CDR2 from the germline V gene are SGHTA and FQGNSA. The CDR3 reads CVPAVRFGMGYTF.

The genes are TRBV6-5 and TRBJ1-2; 8 bases line up with TRBD1. Germline values: CDR1 MNHEY, CDR2 SVGAGI. The CDR3 sequence is 13 residues long. V was pared by 6 bases and J by 12 bases, with 12 bases of the junction left unmatched. This CDR3 reads CASSRLIGQGNTF. CDR3 DNA sequence: TGTGCCAGCAGCAGACTTATCGGACAGGGAAACACCTTC.

The chain uses TRBV28 and TRBJ1-3; 8 bases fit TRBD1. CDR1 and CDR2 (germline): MDHEN, SYDVKM. The CDR3 loop spans 17 amino acids. V shed 3 bases, J shed 0 bases, and the junction held 7 bases outside the gene matches. The CDR3 DNA sequence: TGTGCCAGCAGTTTCGCGGGACAGGATTTCTCTGGAAACACCATATATTTT. As protein: CASSFAGQDFSGNTIYF.

The chain uses TRBV29-1 and TRBJ2-1, with 8 bases that match TRBD1. This CDR3 has 16 residues. Germline V gives CDR1 SQVTM, CDR2 ANQGSEA. V lost 4 bases to trimming and J lost 5 bases; unmatched junction nucleotides: 13. DNA for the CDR3: TGCAGCGTTGTGGGTGGAACAGGGGGTATTAACAATGAGCAGTTCTTC. Protein product: CSVVGGTGGINNEQFF.

Here the CDR3 reads CATRQGIVDNSPLHF. In DNA, the CDR3 is TGTGCCACCAGGCAGGGAATTGTAGATAATTCACCCCTCCACTTT. The chain carries TRBV15 and TRBJ1-6, with a possible D match to TRBD1 (5 bases). Per the germline V gene, CDR1 is LNHNV and CDR2 is YYDKDF (reference sequence). Trimming left V 6 bases short and J 5 bases short, with 14 bases between. This CDR3 comprises 15 residues.

This chain uses TRBV14 with TRBJ2-7, with D possibly matching TRBD1 (5 bases). V dropped 0 bases and J dropped 6 bases, with 18 bases sitting between them. In germline, CDR1 is SGHDN, CDR2 FVKESK. The CDR3 consists of 16 residues. The DNA of the CDR3 is TGTGCCAGCAGCCAAGAATATTGTCAGGGTGTTTGCGAGCAGTACTTC. It is translated as CASSQEYCQGVCEQYF.

This clone has just a few counts. The chain recombines TRBV4-2 with TRBJ2-2, with D maybe TRBD2 (7 bases). Trimming took 1 base from V and 1 from J, leaving 16 bases between them. The CDR3 length is 18 residues. Germline CDR1 reads LGHNA; CDR2 reads YNFKEQ. The CDR3 loop is CASSQVTGGRGNTGELFF. In nucleotides, the CDR3 is TGTGCCAGCAGCCAAGTTACGGGGGGCAGGGGGAACACCGGGGAGCTGTTTTTT.

The chain uses TRBV6-5 and TRBJ1-5; D is perhaps TRBD1 (5 bases). Germline V lookup: CDR1 MNHEY, CDR2 SVGAGI. Trimming shortened V by 6 bases and J by 5 bases, and 11 bases separated the two germline ends. This CDR3 is built from 13 residues. The CDR3 region has the DNA TGTGCCAGCAGGGGGACTGGAGATCAGCCCCAGCATTTT. Translating it yields CASRGTGDQPQHF.

V usage is TRBV19 and J usage is TRBJ1-1; no reliable D call. This CDR3 region has 14 residues. V was cut by 6 bases and J by 0 bases, with 11 bases left in between. Germline CDR1 is LNHDA and CDR2 is SQIVND (reference sequence). CDR3 residues: CASRAGPLNTEAFF. CDR3 sequence (DNA): TGTGCCAGTAGGGCTGGGCCCTTGAACACTGAAGCTTTCTTT.

This sequence joins TRBV10-2 and TRBJ1-1; perhaps TRBD1 as D (6 bases). The CDR3 sequence is 14 residues long. V gave up 6 bases and J gave up 1 base, with 12 bases separating them. From germline, CDR1 is WSHSY and CDR2 SAAADI. The CDR3 nucleotides are TGCGCCAGCAGCTTGACAGGACCGAACACTGAAGCTTTCTTT. This sequence encodes CASSLTGPNTEAFF.

V gene TRBV14 combines with J gene TRBJ2-1; no clear D. Trimming removed 6 bases at V and 9 bases at J, with 15 bases between. This CDR3 contains 13 residues. Looked up from germline, CDR1 is SGHDN and CDR2 is FVKESK. DNA for the CDR3: TGTGCCAGCAGTCAAACTGGGGTGAGTGAGCAGTTCTTC. Encoded protein: CASSQTGVSEQFF.

This chain links TRBV27 with TRBJ2-3; possibly TRBD1 for D (5 bases). The CDR3 consists of 17 residues. V was trimmed by 0 bases and J by 6 bases, leaving 19 bases between them. Germline V gene sequence: CDR1 MNHEY, CDR2 SMNVEV (reference sequence). The CDR3 sequence is CASSLSSLVPGSDTQYF. The CDR3 nucleotides read TGTGCCAGCAGTTTATCGAGCCTAGTTCCAGGGTCGGATACGCAGTATTTT.

CDR3 sequence reads: CASSLFRTGSSLEAFF. CDR3 sequence (DNA): TGTGCCAGCAGTTTATTCAGGACAGGGTCGAGCCTTGAAGCTTTCTTT. The chain employs TRBV28 and TRBJ1-1; 8 bases agree with TRBD1. CDR1 is MDHEN and CDR2 is SYDVKM in the germline V gene. The CDR3 consists of 16 residues. Germline trimming cut 1 base from V and 7 bases from J; bases unmatched to any gene: 11. Complete variable domain (other parts from reference TRBV28 and TRBJ1-1): DVKVTQSSRYLVKRTGEKVFLECVQDMDHENMFWYRQDPGLGLRLIYFSYDVKMKEKGDIPEGYSVSREKKERFSLILESASTNQTSMYLCASSLFRTGSSLEAFFGQGTRLTVV.

This chain uses TRBV10-2 with TRBJ2-1, with 15 bases identical to TRBD2. The CDR3 contains 19 residues. Germline loops: CDR1 WSHSY, CDR2 SAAADI. The V gene end was trimmed by 0 bases and the J gene end by 7 bases; junction bases not matched to a gene: 10. CDR3 amino acids: CASSESRPTGTSGRNEQFF. CDR3 DNA sequence: TGCGCCAGCAGTGAGTCGAGACCGACAGGGACTAGCGGGAGGAATGAGCAGTTCTTC.

The chain links TRBV5-4 to TRBJ2-1; D unclear. CDR1 is SGHNT, CDR2 YYREEE, per germline (reference sequence). The CDR3 has 14 residues. With 4 bases removed from V and 7 bases from J, the gap between germline ends came to 15 bases. The CDR3 sequence is CASSVGKSSNEQFF. The CDR3 DNA sequence: TGTGCCAGCAGCGTGGGAAAGAGTAGTAATGAGCAGTTCTTC.

The J gene is TRBJ2-7, the V gene TRBV2; D tentatively reads TRBD1 or TRBD2 (5 bases each). This CDR3 spans 12 amino acids. V lost 7 bases and J 2 bases, leaving 9 bases between the germline ends. Germline lookup yields CDR1 SNHLY and CDR2 FYNNEI. CDR3 loop: CASTGSAYEQYF. The CDR3 nucleotides are TGTGCCAGCACAGGGAGTGCCTACGAGCAGTACTTC.

CDR3 protein: CASSLGGDGNTIYF. Written as DNA, the CDR3 is TGTGCCAGCAGCTTAGGAGGTGATGGAAACACCATATATTTT. This sequence joins TRBV5-4 and TRBJ1-3; D remains unclear. The CDR3 consists of 14 residues. Trimming pared 2 bases from V and 3 bases from J, leaving 9 bases between. In germline, CDR1 is SGHNT, CDR2 YYREEE (reference sequence).

V and J are TRBV5-5 and TRBJ2-2; D perhaps matches TRBD1 (6 bases). V was trimmed by 5 bases and J by 0 bases, leaving 17 bases between them. The CDR3 length is 17 residues. The V gene's germline CDR1 is SGHKS and CDR2 YYEKEE (reference sequence). This CDR3 is CASRSLPGTSNTGELFF. As DNA, the CDR3 is TGTGCCAGCAGGTCCCTCCCGGGGACATCGAACACCGGGGAGCTGTTTTTT.